The clone carrying this TCR beta chain was observed many times. Its antigen remains unknown. This CDR3 has 15 amino acids. Between the trimmed V and J ends, which lost 1 base and 2 bases, there was a span of 8 bases. The germline CDR1 and CDR2 sequences are SGHVS and FQNEAQ. PBMCs were obtained from approximately 10 ml fresh peripheral blood. The data belong to a study of T cells in Graves' hyperthyroidism and ophthalmopathy. The CDR3 regions of TCR beta were amplified from RNA transcripts. Initially, a first-round RT-PCR of the TCR CDR3 employed the HTBI primer set. Using its own MiXCR run on the multiplex PCR reads, TCRdb lists one record per CDR3 protein. The data show 96,000 or so distinct CDR3 sequences, over 50% seen once. Study results and limitations: A 13 V-J model separated ophthalmopathy from stable hyperthyroidism. Most clonotypes expanded in the thyroid (above 0.001) were also present in blood.

The sequenced sample was blood. The chain carries TRBV7-8 and TRBJ2-2; D might be TRBD1 (6 bases). The source of this sequence is a woman in her forties with Graves' hyperthyroidism. CDR3 nucleotide sequence: TGTGCCAGCAGCTTAGAACAGGGCAACACCGGGGAGCTGTTTTTT. It yields the protein CASSLEQGNTGELFF. Full variable domain (remainder filled in from reference TRBV7-8 and TRBJ2-2): GAGVSQSPRYKVAKRGQDVALRCDPISGHVSLFWYQQALGQGPEFLTYFQNEAQLDKSGLPSDRFFAERPEGSVSTLKIQRTQQEDSAVYLCASSLEQGNTGELFFGEGSRLTVL.